Following are 30 T cell receptor beta chains from one sample sequenced in a study of cytomegalovirus exposure and HLA in healthy donors. PCR used 60 Vbeta primers and 13 Jbeta primers. The assay was immunoSEQ multiplex PCR, and TCRdb's table has in-frame clones only and misses some. There are roughly 120,000 clones in the sample; roughly 63% occur only once, and approximately 5.5% lies in the top ten. Specimen: PBMCs. The receptors stem from a woman in her 70s in good health and CMV-seropositive.

The rearrangement uses TRBV25-1 and TRBJ2-7; TRBD2 is a possible D gene (6 bases). This CDR3 comprises 15 residues. Germline V gene lookup returns CDR1 MGHDK and CDR2 SYGVNS. Trimming pared 4 bases from V and 2 bases from J, leaving 15 bases between. The DNA for the CDR3 is TGTGCCAGCAGTGCCCGGGGGAGTGGACCCTACGAGCAGTACTTC. This gives the protein CASSARGSGPYEQYF.

The chain links TRBV2 to TRBJ2-5; 10 nucleotides line up with TRBD2. The CDR3 has 12 amino acids. CDR1 SNHLY and CDR2 FYNNEI come from the germline V gene. J lost 5 bases, V lost 9 bases, and 3 bases had no gene match. The CDR3 reads CASLAGVETQYF. In DNA, the CDR3 is TGTGCCAGTCTAGCGGGGGTTGAGACCCAGTACTTC. Full variable domain (outside the CDR3, taken from reference TRBV2 and TRBJ2-5): EPEVTQTPSHQVTQMGQEVILRCVPISNHLYFYWYRQILGQKVEFLVSFYNNEISEKSEIFDDQFSVERPDGSNFTLKIRSTKLEDSAMYFCASLAGVETQYFGPGTRLLVL.

The rearrangement uses TRBV6-4 and TRBJ2-3; TRBD2 agrees at 11 bases. The germline CDR1 and CDR2 sequences are MRHNA and SNTAGT. The CDR3 runs 17 residues. Trimming removed 2 bases from V and 4 bases from J; junction bases left unmatched: 8. CDR3: CASSDGPSGGPADTQYF. The CDR3 DNA reads TGTGCCAGCAGTGACGGACCTAGCGGGGGGCCGGCAGATACGCAGTATTTT.

This clone showed up just a few times. This chain links TRBV10-3 with TRBJ2-7, with 7 bases identical to TRBD2. Trimming took 0 bases from V and 2 from J; bases not matched to a gene: 7. CDR3 size: 16 residues. CDR1 and CDR2 from the germline V gene are ENHRY and SYGVKD. The CDR3 DNA is TGTGCCATCAGTGAGTCCGGGGCGGGGGTGACCTACGAGCAGTACTTC. The encoded protein is CAISESGAGVTYEQYF.

The chain combines TRBV19 with TRBJ1-6, with 10 bases fitting TRBD1. The length of the CDR3 is 16 residues. Per germline, CDR1 LNHDA and CDR2 SQIVND (reference sequence). The J segment lost 7 bases and the V segment lost 6 bases, leaving 9 bases of the junction unmatched. The CDR3 DNA follows: TGTGCCAGTAGCCTGGGACAGGGGATTGGCAATTCACCCCTCCACTTT. As protein: CASSLGQGIGNSPLHF.

This rearrangement joins TRBV19 to TRBJ2-7, with 11 bases aligning to TRBD2. Germline V gene data show CDR1 as LNHDA and CDR2 as SQIVND (reference sequence). The V gene end was trimmed by 4 bases and the J gene end by 0 bases; junction bases not matched to a gene: 2. The CDR3 is made up of 15 amino acids. The CDR3 loop reads CASSTGTSGSYEQYF. CDR3 nucleotide sequence: TGTGCCAGTAGTACCGGGACTAGCGGCTCCTACGAGCAGTACTTC.

The chain combines TRBV7-2 with TRBJ2-5; 11 bases fit TRBD2. Germline-derived CDR1 and CDR2 are SGHTA and FQGNSA. The CDR3 contains 16 residues. Trimming took 0 bases from V and 2 from J; bases not matched to a gene: 2. DNA for the CDR3: TGTGCCAGCAGCTTAGCCGCTAGCGGGGGGCAAGAGACCCAGTACTTC. This sequence encodes CASSLAASGGQETQYF. The full variable domain, rest sourced from reference TRBV7-2 and TRBJ2-5, is GAGVSQSPSNKVTEKGKDVELRCDPISGHTALYWYRQSLGQGLEFLIYFQGNSAPDKSGLPSDRFSAERTGGSVSTLTIQRTQQEDSAVYLCASSLAASGGQETQYFGPGTRLLVL.

The V call is TRBV15, the J call TRBJ1-2, with 7 bases matching TRBD1. CDR3 length: 15 amino acids. V lost 5 bases to trimming and J lost 2 bases; unmatched junction nucleotides: 8. Per germline, CDR1 LNHNV and CDR2 YYDKDF (reference sequence). CDR3 protein: CATSRTGTENYGYTF. The CDR3 bases are TGTGCCACCAGCCGGACCGGGACAGAAAACTATGGCTACACCTTC.

This clone occurred a few times. V gene TRBV6-6 combines with J gene TRBJ1-1; D not certain. The CDR3 is 15 residues long. Trimming pared 2 bases from V and 3 bases from J, leaving 13 bases between. The germline CDR1 and CDR2 sequences are MNHNY and SVGAGI (reference sequence). CDR3 sequence (DNA): TGTGCCAGCAGTTACAGTCTCCTCCGGGACACTGAAGCTTTCTTT. It encodes CASSYSLLRDTEAFF.

This clone occurred a few times. The chain couples TRBV27 to TRBJ1-5; D remains ambiguous. This CDR3 has 13 residues. V was pared by 3 bases and J by 4 bases, with 7 bases between. Germline V gives CDR1 MNHEY, CDR2 SMNVEV (reference sequence). The CDR3 DNA sequence: TGTGCCAGCAGTTTTCACGGGAATCAGCCCCAGCATTTT. This sequence encodes CASSFHGNQPQHF.

This chain joins TRBV5-1 and TRBJ1-4; no clear D. The CDR3 contains 15 residues. Germline V CDR1 and CDR2: SGHRS, YFSETQ. Between the trimmed V and J ends, which lost 0 bases and 0 bases, there was a span of 6 bases. The CDR3 DNA follows: TGCGCCAGCAGCTTGGGAGCGACAACTAATGAAAAACTGTTTTTT. Translation: CASSLGATTNEKLFF.

J is TRBJ1-2 and V is TRBV7-2, with a possible D match to TRBD1 (5 bases). CDR1 SGHTA and CDR2 FQGNSA come from the germline V gene. V gave up 1 base and J gave up 7 bases, with 10 bases separating them. The CDR3 has 13 amino acids. The CDR3 protein is CASSLGQFFGYTF. The CDR3 DNA sequence: TGTGCCAGCAGCTTAGGACAGTTCTTTGGCTACACCTTC.

This chain links TRBV30 with TRBJ2-7, with a possible D match to TRBD1 (6 bases). Germline V lookup: CDR1 GTSNPN, CDR2 SVGIG (reference sequence). The CDR3 has 13 residues. V dropped 0 bases and J dropped 7 bases, with 13 bases sitting between them. The CDR3 region is CAWSVLGAREQYF. Here the CDR3 DNA reads TGTGCCTGGAGTGTACTGGGGGCGCGGGAGCAGTACTTC.

The CDR3 DNA is TGCGCCAGCAGCCCGGGACTAGCGGTTGGATATACGGAGACCCAGTACTTC. It specifies CASSPGLAVGYTETQYF. The V and J genes are TRBV5-1 and TRBJ2-5; the match to TRBD2 covers 11 bases. In germline, CDR1 is SGHRS, CDR2 YFSETQ. The CDR3 has 17 amino acids. V lost 4 bases and J lost 5; bases outside the gene matches: 13.

The V gene is TRBV19, the J gene TRBJ2-7; 8 nucleotides line up with TRBD2. Losses at the gene ends were 4 bases for V and 4 bases for J; bases not matched to a gene: 12. The germline CDR1 and CDR2 sequences are LNHDA and SQIVND (reference sequence). The CDR3 has 16 residues. This CDR3 reads CASSTPLAGTGYEQYF. In nucleotides, the CDR3 is TGTGCCAGTAGTACCCCCTTAGCGGGGACGGGGTACGAGCAGTACTTC.

This clone occurred a few times. This chain joins TRBV30 and TRBJ2-1, with 10 bases fitting TRBD1. The germline V gene has CDR1 GTSNPN and CDR2 SVGIG (reference sequence). The V and J ends lost 4 bases and 10 bases, in that order; junction bases with no gene match: 13. There are 15 residues in the CDR3. The chain's CDR3 is CAWTGGQGTIREQFF. The DNA for the CDR3 is TGTGCCTGGACTGGGGGACAGGGGACAATAAGGGAGCAGTTCTTC.

In its sample, this clone was seen a few times. The gene calls are TRBV27 and TRBJ2-7, with 7 bases identical to TRBD1. The length of the CDR3 is 14 residues. Trimming removed 5 bases from V and 0 bases from J; junction bases left unmatched: 4. Germline lookup yields CDR1 MNHEY and CDR2 SMNVEV (reference sequence). The CDR3 spells CASSTGVSSYEQYF. In DNA, the CDR3 is TGTGCCAGCAGTACAGGGGTGAGCTCCTACGAGCAGTACTTC.

This clone was detected a few times. This chain connects TRBV18 to TRBJ1-4; 8 positions match TRBD1. The CDR3 length is 15 residues. Germline trimming cut 5 bases from V and 8 bases from J; bases unmatched to any gene: 10. Per germline, CDR1 KGHSH and CDR2 LQKENI. The CDR3 sequence is CASSEPGQVNEKLFF. DNA of the CDR3: TGTGCCAGCTCAGAGCCGGGACAGGTGAACGAAAAACTGTTTTTT.

The chain carries TRBV29-1 and TRBJ1-4; maybe TRBD1 (5 bases). CDR3 length: 13 amino acids. With 8 bases removed from V and 5 bases from J, the gap between germline ends came to 15 bases. Germline assignment: CDR1 SQVTM and CDR2 ANQGSEA. The CDR3 DNA reads as TGCAGCCCCAGAAGGGGTTCCAATGAAAAACTGTTTTTT. Translated: CSPRRGSNEKLFF.

This clone was counted between two and nine times. This rearrangement joins TRBV6-5 to TRBJ1-2; TRBD1 agrees at 7 bases. After removal of 2 bases from V and 4 bases from J, the junction contained 4 bases not matched to a gene. CDR1 is MNHEY and CDR2 is SVGAGI in the germline V gene. This CDR3 region has 14 residues. CDR3 in amino acids: CASSYTGVAYGYTF. The CDR3 DNA is TGTGCCAGCAGTTACACAGGGGTGGCCTATGGCTACACCTTC.

The chain combines TRBV5-1 with TRBJ2-7; D may be TRBD1 (6 bases). CDR1 is SGHRS and CDR2 is YFSETQ in the germline V gene. The V end lost 4 bases, the J end lost 0 bases, and 11 bases lay between the germline ends. There are 14 residues in the CDR3. DNA of the CDR3: TGCGCCAGCAGCGTCCGACAGGACTCCTACGAGCAGTACTTC. It specifies CASSVRQDSYEQYF.

The rearrangement joins TRBV18 to TRBJ1-1; no clear D. Germline lookup yields CDR1 KGHSH and CDR2 LQKENI. The CDR3 spans 14 residues. The V end was cut by 4 bases, the J end by 4 bases, with 13 bases between. The CDR3 sequence is CASSLQMESTEAFF. DNA of the CDR3: TGTGCCAGCTCACTCCAGATGGAGAGCACTGAAGCTTTCTTT. Looking up the rest from reference TRBV18 and TRBJ1-1 gives the full variable domain: NAGVMQNPRHLVRRRGQEARLRCSPMKGHSHVYWYRQLPEEGLKFMVYLQKENIIDESGMPKERFSAEFPKEGPSILRIQQVVRGDSAAYFCASSLQMESTEAFFGQGTRLTVV.

The V call is TRBV19, the J call TRBJ2-7; 9 bases align to TRBD1. The CDR3 extends over 13 amino acids. Germline trimming cut 4 bases from V and 2 bases from J; bases unmatched to any gene: 0. Germline V gene sequence: CDR1 LNHDA, CDR2 SQIVND (reference sequence). CDR3 nucleotide sequence: TGTGCCAGTAGTAACAGGGGGCCCTACGAGCAGTACTTC. Translated, it gives CASSNRGPYEQYF.

This clone was counted between two and nine times. The chain links TRBV6-1 to TRBJ1-5; D call uncertain. The CDR3 length is 14 residues. Germline loops: CDR1 MNHNS, CDR2 SASEGT. V was pared by 2 bases and J by 1 base, with 6 bases between. CDR3 coding DNA: TGTGCCAGCAGTGAACTTGGCAGCAATCAGCCCCAGCATTTT. This sequence encodes CASSELGSNQPQHF.

The gene calls are TRBV4-2 and TRBJ2-1; the D gene is possibly TRBD1 (5 bases). V was clipped by 0 bases and J by 3 bases, with 12 bases between them. The CDR3 spans 16 residues. CDR1 and CDR2 from the germline V gene are LGHNA and YNFKEQ. The CDR3 sequence: CASSQDWGPDYNEQFF. DNA of the CDR3: TGTGCCAGCAGCCAAGATTGGGGCCCTGACTACAATGAGCAGTTCTTC.

This clone was counted a single time. Other nucleotide sequences in the sample specify the same CDR3. The V and J genes are TRBV5-8 and TRBJ1-5; 7 bases are a match to TRBD1. The V gene's germline CDR1 is SGHTS and CDR2 YDEGEE. The CDR3 extends over 14 amino acids. V was clipped by 4 bases and J by 1 base; unmatched bases: 2. CDR3 residues: CASSRGQSNQPQHF. The CDR3 coding sequence is TGTGCCAGCAGCCGGGGACAGAGCAATCAGCCCCAGCATTTT. Together with reference TRBV5-8 and TRBJ1-5, the CDR3 gives the full variable domain: EAGVTQSPTHLIKTRGQQATLRCSPISGHTSVYWYQQALGLGLQFLLWYDEGEERNRGNFPPRFSGRQFPNYSSELNVNALELEDSALYLCASSRGQSNQPQHFGDGTRLSIL.

This chain links TRBV5-6 with TRBJ1-5; D uncertain. The CDR3 covers 14 residues. Germline V gives CDR1 SGHDT, CDR2 YYEEEE. Trimming pared 1 base from V and 6 bases from J, leaving 11 bases between. The CDR3: CASSLRGEAQPQHF. Here the CDR3 DNA reads TGTGCCAGCAGCTTGCGTGGGGAGGCTCAGCCCCAGCATTTT. Full variable domain (remainder filled in from reference TRBV5-6 and TRBJ1-5): DAGVTQSPTHLIKTRGQQVTLRCSPKSGHDTVSWYQQALGQGPQFIFQYYEEEERQRGNFPDRFSGHQFPNYSSELNVNALLLGDSALYLCASSLRGEAQPQHFGDGTRLSIL.

The rearrangement joins TRBV5-6 to TRBJ1-1, with 9 bases fitting TRBD1. The ends lost 3 bases at V and 6 bases at J; junction bases unmatched: 6. The germline V gene encodes CDR1 SGHDT and CDR2 YYEEEE. CDR3 size: 14 residues. CDR3: CASSSLQGAAEAFF. CDR3 sequence (DNA): TGTGCCAGCAGCTCTCTACAGGGGGCCGCTGAAGCTTTCTTT.

J is TRBJ2-1 and V is TRBV11-3; weak D call: TRBD2 (5 bases). From germline, CDR1 is SGHNT and CDR2 YENEEA. This CDR3 comprises 13 residues. V lost 5 bases and J lost 3, with 8 bases in between. CDR3 bases: TGTGCCAGCAGCGCCGACTACTACAATGAGCAGTTCTTC. It specifies CASSADYYNEQFF. Looking up the rest from reference TRBV11-3 and TRBJ2-1 gives the full variable domain: EAGVVQSPRYKIIEKKQPVAFWCNPISGHNTLYWYLQNLGQGPELLIRYENEEAVDDSQLPKDRFSAERLKGVDSTLKIQPAELGDSAVYLCASSADYYNEQFFGPGTRLTVL.

The gene calls are TRBV7-9 and TRBJ2-5; 12 nucleotides agree with TRBD2. The germline CDR1 and CDR2 sequences are SEHNR and FQNEAQ (reference sequence). The CDR3 consists of 16 residues. The trim removed 6 bases at V and 2 bases at J, leaving 7 bases unmatched. CDR3 in DNA: TGTGCCAGCAGTCTTAGGACTAGCGGGGCACAAGAGACCCAGTACTTC. Its translation is CASSLRTSGAQETQYF.